The present T cell receptor (beta chain) was sequenced within a study of cytomegalovirus exposure and HLA in healthy donors. Study outcomes and limitations: As was reported, the classifier diagnosed cytomegalovirus status with high specificity and sensitivity.

Points on this clone: As yet, its antigen is unknown.

The CDR3 has 17 amino acids. V was clipped by 1 base and J by 1 base, with 16 bases between them. CDR1 and CDR2 (germline): KGHSH, LQKENI. Both 60 Vbeta primers and 13 Jbeta primers went into the PCR. Clones were sequenced by immunoSEQ multiplex PCR, and TCRdb holds only the in-frame ones, with some missing. The table shows about 120,000 clones, with roughly 80% occurring only once. The sample taken for sequencing was PBMCs. The V and J genes are TRBV18 and TRBJ1-1, with D possibly being TRBD1 (6 bases). This receptor was identified in a female donor in good health and CMV-seronegative. The chain's CDR3 is CASSPQLATGPNTEAFF. The CDR3 coding sequence is TGTGCCAGCTCACCACAGCTCGCTACAGGGCCGAACACTGAAGCTTTCTTT. The full variable domain, completed using reference TRBV18 and TRBJ1-1, is NAGVMQNPRHLVRRRGQEARLRCSPMKGHSHVYWYRQLPEEGLKFMVYLQKENIIDESGMPKERFSAEFPKEGPSILRIQQVVRGDSAAYFCASSPQLATGPNTEAFFGQGTRLTVV.